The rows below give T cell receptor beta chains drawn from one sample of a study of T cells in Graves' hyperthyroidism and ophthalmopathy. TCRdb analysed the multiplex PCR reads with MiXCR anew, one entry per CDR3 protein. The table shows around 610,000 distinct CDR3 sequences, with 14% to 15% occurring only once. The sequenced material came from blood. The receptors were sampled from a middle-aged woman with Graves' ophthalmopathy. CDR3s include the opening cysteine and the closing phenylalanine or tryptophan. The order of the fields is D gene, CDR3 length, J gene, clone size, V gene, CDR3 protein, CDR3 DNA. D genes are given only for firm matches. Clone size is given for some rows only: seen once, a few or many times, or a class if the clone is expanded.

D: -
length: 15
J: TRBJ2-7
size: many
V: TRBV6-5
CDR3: CASSSEAGTAYEQYF
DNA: TGTGCCAGCAGTTCTGAGGCGGGGACTGCCTACGAGCAGTACTTC

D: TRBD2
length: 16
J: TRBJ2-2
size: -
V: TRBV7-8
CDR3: CASSEGLAGGNGELFF
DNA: TGTGCCAGCAGCGAGGGACTAGCGGGAGGGAACGGGGAGCTGTTTTTT

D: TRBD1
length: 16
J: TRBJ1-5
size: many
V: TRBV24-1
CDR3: CATSEGTGHVNQPQHF
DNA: TGTGCCACCAGTGAGGGGACAGGCCATGTCAATCAGCCCCAGCATTTT

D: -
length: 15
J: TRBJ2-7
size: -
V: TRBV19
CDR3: CASSMAGQKFYEQYF
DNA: TGTGCCAGTAGTATGGCTGGACAAAAGTTCTACGAGCAGTACTTC

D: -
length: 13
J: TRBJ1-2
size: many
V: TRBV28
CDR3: CASSLPGIYGYTF
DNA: TGTGCCAGCAGTCTGCCAGGGATCTATGGCTACACCTTC

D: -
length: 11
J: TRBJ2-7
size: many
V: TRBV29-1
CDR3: CSVTDGYEQYF
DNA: TGCAGCGTGACCGACGGATACGAGCAGTACTTC

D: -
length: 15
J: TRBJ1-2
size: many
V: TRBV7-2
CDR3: CASSRTNGQPYGYTF
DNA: TGTGCCAGCAGCCGAACTAACGGACAGCCCTATGGCTACACCTTC

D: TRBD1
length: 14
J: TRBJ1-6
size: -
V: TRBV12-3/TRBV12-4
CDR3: CASSSTGKNSPLHF
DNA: TGTGCCAGCAGTTCGACAGGGAAGAATTCACCCCTCCACTTT

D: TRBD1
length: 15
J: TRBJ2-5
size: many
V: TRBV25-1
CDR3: CASSEWKGAGETQYF
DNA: TGTGCCAGCAGTGAATGGAAGGGGGCGGGAGAGACCCAGTACTTC

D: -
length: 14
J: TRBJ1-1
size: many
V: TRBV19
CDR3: CASKVTAGFAEAFF
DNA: TGTGCCAGTAAAGTCACGGCGGGATTCGCTGAAGCTTTCTTT

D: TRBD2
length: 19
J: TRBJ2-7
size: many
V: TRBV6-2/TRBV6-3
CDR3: CASSYSPAGGGHSYYEQYF
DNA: TGTGCCAGCAGTTACTCGCCAGCGGGAGGTGGCCATTCGTACTACGAGCAGTACTTC

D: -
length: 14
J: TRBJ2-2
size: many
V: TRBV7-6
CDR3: CASSLVGGTGELFF
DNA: TGTGCCAGCAGCTTAGTAGGAGGGACCGGGGAGCTGTTTTTT

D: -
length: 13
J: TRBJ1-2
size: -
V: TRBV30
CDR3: CAWSPGGYDGYTF
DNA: TGTGCCTGGAGCCCCGGGGGCTACGATGGCTACACCTTC

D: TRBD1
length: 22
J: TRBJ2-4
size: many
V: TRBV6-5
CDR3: CASKPGLVGQGTNPVAKNIQYF
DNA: TGTGCCAGCAAACCTGGTTTAGTGGGACAGGGAACTAACCCGGTAGCCAAAAACATTCAGTACTTC

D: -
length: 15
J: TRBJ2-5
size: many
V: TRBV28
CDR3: CASSFGQRIRETQYF
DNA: TGTGCCAGCAGTTTCGGACAGCGCATCCGGGAGACCCAGTACTTC

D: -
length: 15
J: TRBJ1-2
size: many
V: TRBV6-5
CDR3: CASSPFRAGLYGYTF
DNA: TGTGCCAGCAGTCCCTTTCGTGCGGGGCTCTATGGCTACACCTTC

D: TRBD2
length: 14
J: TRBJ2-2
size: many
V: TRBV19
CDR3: CASGTSGGPGELFF
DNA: TGTGCCAGCGGAACTAGCGGAGGTCCCGGGGAGCTGTTTTTT

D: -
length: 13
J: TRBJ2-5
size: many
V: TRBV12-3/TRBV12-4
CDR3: CASSRTDPQTQYF
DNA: TGTGCCAGCAGTCGGACAGACCCGCAGACCCAGTACTTC

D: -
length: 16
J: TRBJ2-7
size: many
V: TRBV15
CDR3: CATSRDLRGRLREQYF
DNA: TGTGCCACCAGCAGAGATCTACGGGGGAGACTCCGCGAGCAGTACTTC

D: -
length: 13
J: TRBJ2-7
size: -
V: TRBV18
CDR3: CASSPGAPREQYF
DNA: TGTGCCAGCTCACCAGGGGCGCCGCGGGAGCAGTACTTC

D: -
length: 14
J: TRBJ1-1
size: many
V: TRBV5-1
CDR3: CASSAGTTNTEAFF
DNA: TGCGCCAGCAGCGCCGGGACAACGAACACTGAAGCTTTCTTT

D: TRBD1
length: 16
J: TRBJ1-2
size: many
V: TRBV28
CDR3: CASSSAEDRGNYGYTF
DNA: TGTGCCAGCAGCTCAGCAGAAGACAGGGGGAACTATGGCTACACCTTC

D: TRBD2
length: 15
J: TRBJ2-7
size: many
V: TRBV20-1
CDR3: CSAREITSGHGEQYF
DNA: TGCAGTGCTAGAGAAATCACTAGCGGGCACGGGGAGCAGTACTTC

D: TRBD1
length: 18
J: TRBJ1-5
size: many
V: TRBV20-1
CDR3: CSARTGQGELYSNQPQHF
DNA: TGCAGTGCTAGAACGGGACAGGGGGAGTTGTATAGCAATCAGCCCCAGCATTTT

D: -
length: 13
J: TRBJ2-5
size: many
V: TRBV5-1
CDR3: CASSANRKETQYF
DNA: TGCGCCAGCAGCGCAAACAGGAAAGAGACCCAGTACTTC

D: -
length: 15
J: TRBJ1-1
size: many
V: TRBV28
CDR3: CASTFVLGGGTEAFF
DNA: TGTGCCAGCACCTTTGTCCTCGGGGGTGGCACTGAAGCTTTCTTT

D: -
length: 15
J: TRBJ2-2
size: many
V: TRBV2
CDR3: CASSEVPGNTGELFF
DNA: TGTGCCAGCAGTGAAGTCCCAGGGAACACCGGGGAGCTGTTTTTT

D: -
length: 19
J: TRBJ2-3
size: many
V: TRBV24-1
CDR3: CATSDAAYRAGSTADTQYF
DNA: TGTGCCACCAGTGATGCGGCTTACAGGGCCGGTAGCACAGCAGATACGCAGTATTTT

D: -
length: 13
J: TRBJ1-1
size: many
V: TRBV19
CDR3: CASSIKLKAEAFF
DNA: TGTGCCAGTAGTATAAAACTCAAGGCTGAAGCTTTCTTT

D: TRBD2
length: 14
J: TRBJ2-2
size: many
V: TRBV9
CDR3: CASSVSGSGWELFF
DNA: TGTGCCAGCAGCGTTAGCGGGAGTGGCTGGGAGCTGTTTTTT

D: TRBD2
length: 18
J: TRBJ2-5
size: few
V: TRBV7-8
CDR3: CASSLAGAGGPLQETQYF
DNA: TGTGCCAGCAGCTTAGCGGGAGCGGGAGGGCCTCTTCAAGAGACCCAGTACTTC

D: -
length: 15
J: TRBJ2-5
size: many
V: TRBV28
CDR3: CASSTRGVPQETQYF
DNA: TGTGCCAGCAGCACTAGGGGCGTCCCCCAAGAGACCCAGTACTTC

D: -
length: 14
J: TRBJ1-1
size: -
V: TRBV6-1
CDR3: CASSRSPQNTEAFF
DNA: TGTGCCAGCAGTCGGTCTCCCCAGAACACTGAAGCTTTCTTT

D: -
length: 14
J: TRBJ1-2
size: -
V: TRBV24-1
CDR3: CATSDTTVNYGYTF
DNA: TGTGCCACCAGTGACACGACTGTTAACTATGGCTACACCTTC

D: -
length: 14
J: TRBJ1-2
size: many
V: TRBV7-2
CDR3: CASRDPGEFYGYTF
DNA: TGTGCCAGCAGAGACCCAGGGGAATTCTATGGCTACACCTTC

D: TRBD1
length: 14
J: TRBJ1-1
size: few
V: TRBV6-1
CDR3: CASREGTGGTEAFF
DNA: TGTGCCAGCAGGGAGGGTACAGGGGGCACTGAAGCTTTCTTT

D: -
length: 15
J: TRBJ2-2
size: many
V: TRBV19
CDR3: CASRGRSYNTGELFF
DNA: TGTGCCAGTAGAGGTAGATCTTACAACACCGGGGAGCTGTTTTTT

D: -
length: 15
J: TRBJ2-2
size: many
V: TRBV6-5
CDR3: CASSYGPLNTGELFF
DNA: TGTGCCAGCAGTTACGGCCCTCTTAACACCGGGGAGCTGTTTTTT

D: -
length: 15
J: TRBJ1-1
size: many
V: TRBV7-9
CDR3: CASSLVGQGRTEAFF
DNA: TGTGCCAGCAGCTTAGTGGGGCAGGGTCGGACTGAAGCTTTCTTT

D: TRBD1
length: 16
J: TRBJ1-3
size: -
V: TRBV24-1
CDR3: CATSDGTGGITDTIYF
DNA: TGTGCCACCAGTGACGGGACAGGCGGGATAACAGACACCATATATTTT

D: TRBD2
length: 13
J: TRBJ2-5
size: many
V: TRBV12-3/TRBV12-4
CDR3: CASSFGGWETQYF
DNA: TGTGCCAGCAGTTTCGGGGGGTGGGAGACCCAGTACTTC

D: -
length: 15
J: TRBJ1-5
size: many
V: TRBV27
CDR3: CASSLVGNGNQPQHF
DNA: TGTGCCAGCAGTTTAGTGGGGAATGGCAATCAGCCCCAGCATTTT

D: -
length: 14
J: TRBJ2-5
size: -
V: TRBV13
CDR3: CASSFPGSQETQYF
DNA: TGTGCCAGCAGCTTCCCGGGGAGCCAAGAGACCCAGTACTTC

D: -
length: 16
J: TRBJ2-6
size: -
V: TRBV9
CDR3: CASSVPRNSGANVLAF
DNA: TGTGCCAGCAGCGTACCGAGAAACTCTGGGGCCAACGTCCTGGCTTTC

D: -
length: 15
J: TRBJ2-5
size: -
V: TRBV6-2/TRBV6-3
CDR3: CASSSQGSRQETQYF
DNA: TGTGCCAGCAGTTCACAGGGAAGTAGACAAGAGACCCAGTACTTC

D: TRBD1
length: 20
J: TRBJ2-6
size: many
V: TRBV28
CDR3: CASSPIRGQDFGSGANVLTF
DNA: TGTGCCAGCAGTCCTATTCGTGGACAGGACTTTGGAAGTGGGGCCAACGTCCTGACTTTC

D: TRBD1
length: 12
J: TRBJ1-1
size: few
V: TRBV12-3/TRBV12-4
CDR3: CASSSGQGKAFF
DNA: TGTGCCAGCAGCTCCGGACAGGGCAAAGCTTTCTTT

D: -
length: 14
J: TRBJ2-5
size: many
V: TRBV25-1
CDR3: CASRIGGSKETQYF
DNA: TGTGCCAGCAGAATCGGAGGGTCGAAAGAGACCCAGTACTTC